This T cell receptor (beta chain) is drawn from a study of shared clonotypes between healthy human individuals. Study-level results: What naive subsets generally showed was a larger estimated richness than memory subsets showed. Clonotypes not shared had lower generation probabilities than those common to all four donors. An anticipated effect of sequencing depth on clonotype sharing among donors was recognized.

Under the authors' procedure: From ImmunoSEQ came sequences covering only the junction and carrying no quality scores, so filtering differed. TCRdb's table, derived via immunoSEQ multiplex PCR, lists solely in-frame clones and lacks some. Clonal size and the V and J genes are those of that table, whereas D and trimming came from the DNA. The sample consists of 2.5 million or so clones, approximately 90% of them appearing once. As regards this clone: What it binds is unknown.

Trimming removed 2 bases from V and 7 bases from J, with 15 bases in between. Germline CDR1 reads SGHAT; CDR2 reads FQNNGV. The CDR3 is made up of 15 amino acids. Sequences were obtained from naive CD4+ T cells sorted from blood. As for subset: CD45RA+ positively selected. This clonotype was obtained from a man between 18 and 29 years old in good health. The V call is TRBV11-2, the J call TRBJ1-5; D is perhaps TRBD1 (5 bases). The CDR3 sequence is CASSLLGRASQPQHF. CDR3 nucleotide sequence: TGTGCCAGCAGCTTATTGGGCAGGGCATCCCAGCCCCAGCATTTT.